Below, 25 T cell receptor beta chains from the same sample are listed, as sequenced in a study of blood T cell repertoires in COVID-19 (dated by TCRdb to between 2020 and 2021). The method behind the library was the immunoSEQ multiplex PCR assay. TCRdb carries this immuneACCESS record with in-frame sequences only. Its versions omit some clonotypes, under half of them owing to an unresolved V gene in the studies checked, with the rest unexplained. This sample holds 150,000 to 200,000 clones; about 86% were observed only once. The ten largest clones capture approximately 0.88% of the sample. Sequencing was carried out using peripheral blood. The receptors here all came from a woman between 18 and 30 years old who had recovered from COVID-19.

The V and J genes are TRBV9 and TRBJ2-1, with 12 bases that match TRBD2. The CDR3 contains 16 residues. V dropped 4 bases and J dropped 4; count of bases not matched to a gene: 6. Germline V gene data show CDR1 as SGDLS and CDR2 as YYNGEE. The CDR3 coding sequence is TGTGCCAGCAGCTTCAGACTAGCGGGAGATTACAATGAGCAGTTCTTC. This codes for CASSFRLAGDYNEQFF. Drawing the rest from reference TRBV9 and TRBJ2-1, the complete variable domain is DSGVTQTPKHLITATGQRVTLRCSPRSGDLSVYWYQQSLDQGLQFLIQYYNGEERAKGNILERFSAQQFPDLHSELNLSSLELGDSALYFCASSFRLAGDYNEQFFGPGTRLTVL.

The CDR3 nucleotides read TGTGCCAGTAGTATAGGGGGGAGGGACTACAATGAGCAGTTCTTC. Residues: CASSIGGRDYNEQFF. The chain couples TRBV19 to TRBJ2-1; TRBD2 matches 7 bases. Germline V lookup: CDR1 LNHDA, CDR2 SQIVND (reference sequence). V trimming: 1 base; J trimming: 3 bases; junction bases outside the gene matches: 3. The CDR3 consists of 15 residues.

This sequence joins TRBV6-2 or TRBV6-3 and TRBJ1-2, with 10 bases matching TRBD1. CDR1 MNHEY and CDR2 SVGEGT come from the germline V gene. CDR3 length equals 14 residues. The ends lost 6 bases at V and 2 bases at J; junction bases unmatched: 3. CDR3 protein: CASSGGQGNYGYTF. CDR3 nucleotide sequence: TGTGCCAGCAGCGGGGGACAGGGGAACTATGGCTACACCTTC.

The CDR3 DNA is TGTGCCAGCAGCCCCTTTCCCAACTCGAATTTCAATGAGCAGTTCTTC. Translating gives CASSPFPNSNFNEQFF. The chain is built from TRBV7-9 and TRBJ2-1; unclear D gene. Germline V gene sequence: CDR1 SEHNR, CDR2 FQNEAQ (reference sequence). V dropped 5 bases and J dropped 6 bases, with 20 bases sitting between them. The CDR3 runs 16 residues.

The rearrangement joins TRBV4-1 to TRBJ2-3, with TRBD1 matching 8 bases. CDR1 and CDR2 from the germline V gene are MGHRA and YSYEKL. The CDR3 has 15 residues. V gave up 0 bases and J gave up 4 bases; unmatched junction bases: 3. CDR3 DNA: TGCGCCAGCAGCCAAGAGGGACAGGTTTCAGATACGCAGTATTTT. It yields the protein CASSQEGQVSDTQYF.

This clone has more than one count but fewer than ten. The rearrangement uses TRBV6-8 and TRBJ2-7; TRBD1 might be the D (5 bases). Trimming shortened V by 11 bases and J by 1 base, and 18 bases separated the two germline ends. CDR3 length equals 14 residues. Germline V gene lookup returns CDR1 MNHGY and CDR2 SAAAGT. In DNA, the CDR3 is TGTGCCGGAAGGGCCAGGGTGGTGTCCTACGAGCAGTACGTC. Translated: CAGRARVVSYEQYV.

The chain is built from TRBV11-1 and TRBJ2-7; D is possibly TRBD1 (5 bases). The germline V gene encodes CDR1 SGHAT and CDR2 FQDESV (reference sequence). The CDR3 has 13 residues. V dropped 1 base and J dropped 1 base, with 5 bases sitting between them. The DNA for the CDR3 is TGTGCCAGCAGCTTAGACAGGTCCTACGAGCAGTACGTC. Its protein is CASSLDRSYEQYV.

This chain joins TRBV5-5 and TRBJ1-1; 7 bases fit TRBD1. Germline CDR1 reads SGHKS; CDR2 reads YYEKEE (reference sequence). Trimming cost V 0 bases and J 3 bases; bases outside gene matches: 5. CDR3 size: 15 residues. CDR3 loop: CASSLEGTEHTEAFF. CDR3 DNA: TGTGCCAGCAGCTTGGAAGGGACAGAGCACACTGAAGCTTTCTTT. Supplemented by reference TRBV5-5 and TRBJ1-1, the full variable domain reads DAGVTQSPTHLIKTRGQQVTLRCSPISGHKSVSWYQQVLGQGPQFIFQYYEKEERGRGNFPDRFSARQFPNYSSELNVNALLLGDSALYLCASSLEGTEHTEAFFGQGTRLTVV.

The chain has TRBV6-2 or TRBV6-3 and TRBJ2-5, with TRBD1 matching 9 bases. The CDR3 is 16 residues long. Germline V gene data show CDR1 as MNHEY and CDR2 as SVGEGT. The ends lost 2 bases at V and 5 bases at J; junction bases unmatched: 9. This CDR3 reads CASSYDRGARKETQYF. For the CDR3, the DNA is TGTGCCAGCAGTTACGACAGGGGGGCTAGGAAGGAGACCCAGTACTTC.

The chain employs TRBV4-3 and TRBJ2-1; TRBD2 might be the D (5 bases). This CDR3 has 13 residues. Deletions cut 0 bases from V and 10 bases from J, with 10 bases between. CDR1 and CDR2 from the germline V gene are LGHNA and YSLEER. CDR3 sequence: CASSQDSGGEQFF. CDR3 nucleotides: TGCGCCAGCAGCCAAGATTCGGGCGGGGAGCAGTTCTTC.

This chain joins TRBV29-1 and TRBJ2-1; D possibly corresponds to TRBD1 (6 bases). The CDR3 contains 14 residues. V lost 6 bases and J 9 bases, leaving 21 bases between the germline ends. Germline V CDR1 and CDR2: SQVTM, ANQGSEA. CDR3 coding DNA: TGCAGCGTAGCTCACAGGGTGCCAATCTTTGAGCAGTTCTTC. Translated, it gives CSVAHRVPIFEQFF.

V gene TRBV10-3 combines with J gene TRBJ1-6; the D gene is possibly TRBD1 (5 bases). V was trimmed by 0 bases and J by 7 bases, leaving 10 bases between them. The germline CDR1 and CDR2 sequences are ENHRY and SYGVKD. This CDR3 spans 15 amino acids. CDR3 residues: CAISESTGGNSPLHF. DNA for the CDR3: TGTGCCATCAGTGAGTCGACCGGGGGAAATTCACCCCTCCACTTT.

This clone came up a few times. This sequence joins TRBV5-1 and TRBJ1-1; 7 nucleotides align to TRBD1. The CDR3 covers 14 residues. Losses at the gene ends were 0 bases for V and 11 bases for J; bases not matched to a gene: 10. Germline CDR1 SGHRS, CDR2 YFSETQ. CDR3 sequence reads: CASSLEGAVDGAFF. As DNA, the CDR3 is TGCGCCAGCAGCTTGGAGGGGGCGGTTGATGGGGCTTTCTTT.

The CDR3 DNA reads TGCGCCAGCAGCTTGGGGGGGACAGCTAGCACAGATACGCAGTATTTT. This translates into CASSLGGTASTDTQYF. The chain is built from TRBV5-1 and TRBJ2-3; 7 bases line up with TRBD1. From germline, CDR1 is SGHRS and CDR2 YFSETQ. V lost 0 bases and J lost 0; bases outside the gene matches: 4. CDR3 size: 16 residues.

This clone was counted once. The same CDR3 also results from other DNA sequences found in this sample. The chain couples TRBV6-2 or TRBV6-3 to TRBJ1-1, with a possible D match to TRBD1 (5 bases). CDR1 and CDR2 from the germline V gene are MNHEY and SVGEGT. The CDR3 totals 16 residues. V lost 0 bases, J lost 10 bases, and 21 bases lay in between. The CDR3 coding sequence is TGTGCCAGCAGTTACTCCAGCCCTCCGGGGGACCTTGGAGCTTTCTTT. This encodes CASSYSSPPGDLGAFF.

This chain joins TRBV11-2 and TRBJ2-1, with D possibly matching TRBD2 (6 bases). The CDR3 contains 17 residues. The V gene's germline CDR1 is SGHAT and CDR2 FQNNGV. V dropped 5 bases and J dropped 1 base, with 18 bases sitting between them. In nucleotides, the CDR3 is TGTGCCAGCAGCCCATTCTCTACTAGCCTGTCCTACAATGAGCAGTTCTTC. Amino acid sequence: CASSPFSTSLSYNEQFF.

The chain combines TRBV7-2 with TRBJ1-6, with 11 bases aligning to TRBD1. CDR1 is SGHTA, CDR2 FQGNSA, per germline. J lost 7 bases, V lost 5 bases, and 4 bases had no gene match. This CDR3 comprises 15 residues. The CDR3 bases are TGTGCCAGCAGCCCGAGGACAGGGGGCAATTCACCCCTCCACTTT. Protein: CASSPRTGGNSPLHF. Full variable domain (outside the CDR3, taken from reference TRBV7-2 and TRBJ1-6): GAGVSQSPSNKVTEKGKDVELRCDPISGHTALYWYRQSLGQGLEFLIYFQGNSAPDKSGLPSDRFSAERTGGSVSTLTIQRTQQEDSAVYLCASSPRTGGNSPLHFGNGTRLTVT.

The chain employs TRBV9 and TRBJ1-3; 7 bases are a match to TRBD1. The CDR3 has 17 amino acids. Germline V gives CDR1 SGDLS, CDR2 YYNGEE. J was trimmed by 0 bases and V by 0 bases; bases with no gene match: 6. This CDR3 is CASSVGTGVSSGNTIYF. The CDR3 DNA reads as TGTGCCAGCAGCGTAGGAACAGGGGTGAGCTCTGGAAACACCATATATTTT.

This clone was recorded a few times. The chain recombines TRBV6-4 with TRBJ2-2; perhaps TRBD2 as D (6 bases). CDR3 size: 14 residues. V lost 8 bases, J lost 3 bases, and 13 bases lay in between. The V gene's germline CDR1 is MRHNA and CDR2 SNTAGT. CDR3 coding DNA: TGTGCCAGCGAAGACGGGAGCCACACCGGGGAGCTGTTTTTT. It codes for CASEDGSHTGELFF.

The chain carries TRBV24-1 and TRBJ2-2; 9 nucleotides line up with TRBD2. CDR1 and CDR2 (germline): KGHDR, SFDVKD. The CDR3 totals 15 residues. Unmatched junction bases numbered 8, after V lost 8 bases and J lost 5 bases. The CDR3 nucleotides read TGTGCCACCAAGGGGAATAGCGGGGGTACCGGGGAGCTGTTTTTT. Its protein is CATKGNSGGTGELFF.

The chain combines TRBV11-2 with TRBJ2-5; 10 bases agree with TRBD2. Trimming at V came to 5 bases and at J to 4 bases, leaving 10 bases not matched to a gene. CDR3 length: 16 amino acids. In germline, CDR1 is SGHAT, CDR2 FQNNGV. The CDR3 loop reads CASSPRLAGEGETQYF. The CDR3 bases are TGTGCCAGCAGCCCAAGGCTAGCGGGAGAGGGAGAGACCCAGTACTTC.

This clone appeared once. This chain links TRBV9 with TRBJ2-3; TRBD2 matches at 7 bases. J was trimmed by 1 base and V by 3 bases; bases with no gene match: 5. The CDR3 sequence is 15 residues long. Germline V CDR1 and CDR2: SGDLS, YYNGEE. The CDR3 loop is CASSEGGRRTDTQYF. The CDR3 bases are TGTGCCAGCAGCGAGGGAGGGCGCCGCACAGATACGCAGTATTTT.

The J gene is TRBJ1-4, the V gene TRBV5-1; 12 nucleotides agree with TRBD1. Germline-derived CDR1 and CDR2 are SGHRS and YFSETQ. The V and J ends lost 0 bases and 5 bases, in that order; junction bases with no gene match: 2. The CDR3 totals 16 residues. Here the CDR3 DNA reads TGCGCCAGCAGCTTGGGGGGACAGGGGGCCAATGAAAAACTGTTTTTT. Encoded protein: CASSLGGQGANEKLFF.

This chain's CDR3 is CASSPRVSNTDTQYF. Here the CDR3 DNA reads TGTGCCAGCAGCCCCAGGGTGTCAAATACAGATACGCAGTATTTT. This chain links TRBV5-6 with TRBJ2-3, with a possible D match to TRBD1 (5 bases). The CDR3 sequence is 15 residues long. Germline V gene lookup returns CDR1 SGHDT and CDR2 YYEEEE. V lost 4 bases, J lost 3 bases, and 15 bases lay in between.

V and J are TRBV10-3 and TRBJ2-2; 11 nucleotides line up with TRBD1. Unmatched junction bases numbered 7, after V lost 6 bases and J lost 7 bases. Germline CDR1 is ENHRY and CDR2 is SYGVKD. This CDR3 contains 15 residues. The CDR3 loop reads CAISVDRGLNGELFF. CDR3 nucleotides: TGTGCCATCAGCGTGGACAGGGGGCTGAACGGGGAGCTGTTTTTT.